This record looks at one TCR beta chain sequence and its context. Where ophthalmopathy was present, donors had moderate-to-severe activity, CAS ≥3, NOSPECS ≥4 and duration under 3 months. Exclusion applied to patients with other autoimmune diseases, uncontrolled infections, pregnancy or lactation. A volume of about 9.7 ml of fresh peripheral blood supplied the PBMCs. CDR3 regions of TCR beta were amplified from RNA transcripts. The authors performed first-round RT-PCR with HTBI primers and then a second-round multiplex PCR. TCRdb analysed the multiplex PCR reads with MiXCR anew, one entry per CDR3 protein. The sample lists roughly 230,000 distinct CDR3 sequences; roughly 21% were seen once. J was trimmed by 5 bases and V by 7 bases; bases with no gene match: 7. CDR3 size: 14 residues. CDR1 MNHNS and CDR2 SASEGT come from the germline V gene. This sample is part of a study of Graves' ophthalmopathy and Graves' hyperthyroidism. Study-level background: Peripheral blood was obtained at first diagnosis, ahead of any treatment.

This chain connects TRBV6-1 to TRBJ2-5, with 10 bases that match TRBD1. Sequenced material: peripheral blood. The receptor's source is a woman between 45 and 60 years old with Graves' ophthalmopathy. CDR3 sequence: CASTKDRGLETQYF. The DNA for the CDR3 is TGTGCCAGCACCAAAGACAGGGGGCTTGAGACCCAGTACTTC.